This TCR beta chain was identified in a study of T-cell reconstitution after alpha-beta-depleted transplantation in children. Study-level findings and limits: Newly generated T cells supplied most T-cell counts and diversity one year post-transplant. For some patients, TCRbeta diversity was high at day 60 because of recipient T cells and thymic progenitors that survived. As was reported, about two months after transplant, alpha-beta T cells came from several hundred expanded graft clones.

Points on this clonotype: What it recognizes is unknown.

The CDR3 has 13 residues. The V end lost 7 bases, the J end lost 0 bases, and 9 bases lay between the germline ends. Per the germline V gene, CDR1 is SGHRS and CDR2 is YFSETQ. The TCRbeta library was prepared with unique molecular identifiers. TCRdb reprocessed the PCR reads via MiXCR and lists one record per CDR3 protein. The repertoire consists of 750,000 to 950,000 distinct CDR3 sequences, with approximately 15% occurring once and the leading ten covering roughly 5%. This sample comprised PBMCs, mostly from graft donor cells, obtained 360 days after TCRalphabeta/CD19-depleted stem cell transplant. The chain has TRBV5-1 and TRBJ2-3; possible D gene TRBD1, 6 bases. The origin of this receptor is a male patient younger than 18 who had a stem cell transplant for acute lymphoblastic leukemia, so the T cells may come from the graft donor. In nucleotides, the CDR3 is TGCGCCAGCGGGACATACAGCACAGATACGCAGTATTTT. Residues: CASGTYSTDTQYF.